This TCR beta chain was obtained from a study of shared clonotypes between healthy human individuals. Study-wide background: Used for every donor were three CD4 naive, three CD4 memory, two CD8 naive and one CD8 memory plate.

The CDR3 length is 14 residues. V dropped 6 bases and J dropped 5; count of bases not matched to a gene: 7. CDR1 and CDR2 from the germline V gene are MNHNS and SASEGT. Sequencing was performed with immunoSEQ multiplex PCR; in TCRdb, only in-frame clones are kept and a portion is missing. Of 2 million to 3 million clones in the sample, under 95% were seen once. Study-level points and caveats: Some clonotypes were shared by all four sorted-subset donors, while others were not shared. The non-shared ones had lower generation probabilities than the shared ones. Specimens sampled were limited to blood, with tissue repertoires likely differing. Limitation of the genetic and exposure-history diversity represented came from the few donors.

With regard to this clone: What it binds is not known.

The sequence came from a man younger than 30 in good health. Some clones in this sample may be carry-over from other donors' samples. Sequencing was carried out using naive CD4+ T cells from PBMCs. The subset was: CD45RA+ positively selected. This chain joins TRBV6-1 and TRBJ2-7, with TRBD1 matching 10 bases. Here the CDR3 DNA reads TGTGCCAGCAGCCTACCGGGACAGGGGAACGAGCAGTACTTC. This codes for CASSLPGQGNEQYF.